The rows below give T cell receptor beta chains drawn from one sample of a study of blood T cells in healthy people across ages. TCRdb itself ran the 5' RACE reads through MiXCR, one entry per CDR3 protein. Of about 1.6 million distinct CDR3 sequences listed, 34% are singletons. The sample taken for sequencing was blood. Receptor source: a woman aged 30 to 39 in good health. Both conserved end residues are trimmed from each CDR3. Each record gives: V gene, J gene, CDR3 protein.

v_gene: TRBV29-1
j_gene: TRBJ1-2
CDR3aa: SVASGWDGYT

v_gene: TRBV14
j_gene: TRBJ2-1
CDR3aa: ASSQPRVPRKGLAGTYNEQF

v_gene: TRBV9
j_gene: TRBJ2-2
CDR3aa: ASSVRASPGELF

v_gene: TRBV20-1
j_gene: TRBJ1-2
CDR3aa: SARDQVQVPVGGGYT

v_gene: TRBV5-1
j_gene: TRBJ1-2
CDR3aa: ANSLSSTGGHGYT

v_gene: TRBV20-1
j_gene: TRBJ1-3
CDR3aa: SARDGRGTGNTIY

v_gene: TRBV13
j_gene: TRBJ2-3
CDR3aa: ASSLLFSVGSDTQY

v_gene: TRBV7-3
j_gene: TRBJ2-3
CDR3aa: ASSPRYSDTQY

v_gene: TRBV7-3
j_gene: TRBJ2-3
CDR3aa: ASSHTGGGRDTQY

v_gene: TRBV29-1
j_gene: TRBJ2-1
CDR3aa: SVAKREMVNEQF

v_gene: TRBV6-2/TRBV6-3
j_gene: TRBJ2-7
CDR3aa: ASSYPVTESSYEQY

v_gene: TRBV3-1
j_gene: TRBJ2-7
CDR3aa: ASINSGRDPYEQY

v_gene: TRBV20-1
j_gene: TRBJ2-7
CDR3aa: SAYRTTISSYEQY

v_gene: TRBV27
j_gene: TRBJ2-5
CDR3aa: ASSLGSWGQETQY

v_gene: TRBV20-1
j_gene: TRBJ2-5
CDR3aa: SASWGQETQY

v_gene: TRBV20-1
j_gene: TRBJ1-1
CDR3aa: SASALGGALNTEAF

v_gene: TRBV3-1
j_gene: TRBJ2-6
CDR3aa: ASSQQAGHSEANVLT

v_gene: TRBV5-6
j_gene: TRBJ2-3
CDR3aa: ANSRDRADTQY

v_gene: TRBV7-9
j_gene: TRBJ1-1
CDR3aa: ASSHTTNTEAF

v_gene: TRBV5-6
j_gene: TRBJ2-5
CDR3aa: ASSFTGTIQETQY

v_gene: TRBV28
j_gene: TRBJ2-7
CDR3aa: ASSSVTYEQY

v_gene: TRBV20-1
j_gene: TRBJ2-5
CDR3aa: SARPAGTPSLGQY

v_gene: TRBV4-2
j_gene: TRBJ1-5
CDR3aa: ASSRGRTGIPQH

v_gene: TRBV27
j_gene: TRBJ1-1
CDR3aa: ASSLSYQGNTEAF

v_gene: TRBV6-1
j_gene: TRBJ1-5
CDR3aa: ASIRNSNQPQH

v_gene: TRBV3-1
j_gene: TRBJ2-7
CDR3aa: ASSQAQLVGAPNEQY

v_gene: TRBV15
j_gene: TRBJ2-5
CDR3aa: ATSRDQRQTQY

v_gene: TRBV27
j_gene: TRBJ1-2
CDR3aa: ASSLQVFGGCT

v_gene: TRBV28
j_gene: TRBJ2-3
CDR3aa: ASSFLWGKDDTQY

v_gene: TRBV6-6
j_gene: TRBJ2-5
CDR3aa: ASRDVGETQY

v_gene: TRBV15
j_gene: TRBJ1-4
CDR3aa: ATSRDGTGANEKLF

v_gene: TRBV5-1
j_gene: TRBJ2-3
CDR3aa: ASRITVNAADTQY

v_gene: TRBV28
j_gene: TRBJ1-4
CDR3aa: ASSFYRGATNEKLF

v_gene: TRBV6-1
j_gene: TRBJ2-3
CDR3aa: ASSETSGGASDTQY